A few counts support the clone carrying this T cell receptor beta chain. Antigen: not known. The V gene lost 4 bases and the J gene lost 5 bases, with 27 bases spanning the gap. The CDR3 contains 17 residues. In germline, CDR1 is DFQATT, CDR2 SNEGSKA (reference sequence). The TCR beta libraries were generated through quantitative 5'-RACE incorporating molecular barcodes. TCRdb redid the calling of the 5' RACE reads with MiXCR, one entry per CDR3 protein. The repertoire holds around 300,000 distinct CDR3 sequences, 11% seen once, with about 10% in the top ten. This sample stems from a study of CD8 T cells in ankylosing spondylitis. Broader study findings: Within matched ankylosing spondylitis synovial fluid, disease-linked clones were reportedly significantly enriched. It appeared that ankylosing spondylitis blood was characterized by a TCR beta motif of roughly 8 highly homologous variants.

The sequenced material came from blood, either unsorted or a sorted T cell fraction (not recorded which). The source is a female donor with ankylosing spondylitis or in good health (not recorded which). The chain combines TRBV20-1 with TRBJ2-7, with D perhaps TRBD1 (5 bases). The CDR3 loop is CSAISRLRAGPPDEQYF. DNA of the CDR3: TGCAGTGCTATCTCTCGCCTTCGGGCAGGGCCCCCCGACGAGCAGTACTTC.